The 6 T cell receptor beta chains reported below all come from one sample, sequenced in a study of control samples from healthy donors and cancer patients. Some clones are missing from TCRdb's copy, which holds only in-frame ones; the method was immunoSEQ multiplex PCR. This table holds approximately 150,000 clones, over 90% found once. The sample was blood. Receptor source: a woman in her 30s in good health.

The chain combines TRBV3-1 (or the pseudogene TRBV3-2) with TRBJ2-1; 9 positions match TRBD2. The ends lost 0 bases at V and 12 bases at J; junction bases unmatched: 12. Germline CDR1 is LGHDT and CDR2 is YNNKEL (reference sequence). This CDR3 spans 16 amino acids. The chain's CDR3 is CASSQDATSGSTVQFF. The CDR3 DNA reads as TGTGCCAGCAGCCAAGATGCCACTAGCGGGTCCACGGTGCAGTTCTTC.

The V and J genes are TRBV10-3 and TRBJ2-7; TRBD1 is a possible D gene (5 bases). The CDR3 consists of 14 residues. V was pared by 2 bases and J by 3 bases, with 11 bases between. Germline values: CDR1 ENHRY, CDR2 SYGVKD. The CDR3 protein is CAISERAGHYEQYF. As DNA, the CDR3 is TGTGCCATCAGTGAGAGGGCAGGGCACTACGAGCAGTACTTC.

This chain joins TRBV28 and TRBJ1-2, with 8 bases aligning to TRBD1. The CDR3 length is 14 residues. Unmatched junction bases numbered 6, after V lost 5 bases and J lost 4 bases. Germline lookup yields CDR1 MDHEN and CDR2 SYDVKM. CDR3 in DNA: TGTGCCAGCAGTCCCCAGGGGGCCTTCTATGGCTACACCTTC. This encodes CASSPQGAFYGYTF.

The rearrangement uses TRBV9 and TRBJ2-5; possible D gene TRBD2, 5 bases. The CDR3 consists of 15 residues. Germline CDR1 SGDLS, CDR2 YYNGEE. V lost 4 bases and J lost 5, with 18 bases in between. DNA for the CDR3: TGTGCCAGCAGCCCGGGATTCACCGGCGGGGAGACCCAGTACTTC. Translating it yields CASSPGFTGGETQYF. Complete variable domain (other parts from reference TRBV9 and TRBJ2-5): DSGVTQTPKHLITATGQRVTLRCSPRSGDLSVYWYQQSLDQGLQFLIQYYNGEERAKGNILERFSAQQFPDLHSELNLSSLELGDSALYFCASSPGFTGGETQYFGPGTRLLVL.

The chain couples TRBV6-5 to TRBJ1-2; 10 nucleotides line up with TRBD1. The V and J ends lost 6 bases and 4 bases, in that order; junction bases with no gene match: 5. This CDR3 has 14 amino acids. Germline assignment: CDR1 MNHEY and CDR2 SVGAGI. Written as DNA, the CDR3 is TGTGCCAGCAGGCCCCGGGACAGGGGCTATGGCTACACCTTC. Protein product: CASRPRDRGYGYTF.

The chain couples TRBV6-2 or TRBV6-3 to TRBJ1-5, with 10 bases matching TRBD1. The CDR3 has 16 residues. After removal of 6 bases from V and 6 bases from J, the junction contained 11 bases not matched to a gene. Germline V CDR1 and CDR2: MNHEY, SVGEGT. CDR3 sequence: CASSPTGTGAFQPQHF. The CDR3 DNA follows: TGTGCCAGCAGCCCTACCGGGACAGGGGCGTTTCAGCCCCAGCATTTT.